These 5 T cell receptor beta chains were all obtained from the same sample, sequenced in a study of cytomegalovirus exposure and HLA in healthy donors. The PCR had 60 Vbeta and 13 Jbeta primers. Method: immunoSEQ multiplex PCR; TCRdb's copy keeps in-frame clones and lacks some. The sample contains about 120,000 clones, over 80% of which appear only once. Sample: PBMCs. These receptor sequences come from a man aged 45 to 65 in good health and CMV-seronegative.

CDR3 protein: CASSLEESTQYF. Written as DNA, the CDR3 is TGTGCCAGCAGCTTAGAGGAGAGTACGCAGTATTTT. The rearrangement joins TRBV7-9 to TRBJ2-3, with unresolved D. CDR3 length: 12 amino acids. Germline lookup yields CDR1 SEHNR and CDR2 FQNEAQ (reference sequence). Trimming removed 1 base at V and 8 bases at J, with 7 bases between.

V is TRBV5-6 and J is TRBJ1-6; no clear D gene. Germline values: CDR1 SGHDT, CDR2 YYEEEE. The V end was cut by 1 base, the J end by 4 bases, with 9 bases between. This CDR3 contains 15 residues. CDR3 sequence reads: CASSLSPGYNSPLHF. Written as DNA, the CDR3 is TGTGCCAGCAGCTTGTCACCAGGTTATAATTCACCCCTCCACTTT.

This chain uses TRBV19 with TRBJ1-5; 9 nucleotides match TRBD1. V dropped 5 bases and J dropped 7; count of bases not matched to a gene: 15. Per the germline V gene, CDR1 is LNHDA and CDR2 is SQIVND (reference sequence). The CDR3 runs 17 residues. CDR3 in amino acids: CASSPLFLDRGEQPQHF. CDR3 DNA: TGTGCCAGTAGTCCTCTCTTCCTGGACAGGGGTGAGCAGCCCCAGCATTTT.

The V and J genes are TRBV19 and TRBJ2-3; 7 bases fit TRBD1. Losses at the gene ends were 6 bases for V and 1 base for J; bases not matched to a gene: 4. The CDR3 runs 14 residues. Per the germline V gene, CDR1 is LNHDA and CDR2 is SQIVND (reference sequence). The CDR3 spells CASRAGTGTDTQYF. The CDR3 DNA sequence: TGTGCCAGTAGGGCCGGGACAGGCACAGATACGCAGTATTTT.

This clone came up a few times. The chain uses TRBV27 and TRBJ1-1; D unclear. Trimming pared 10 bases from V and 1 base from J, leaving 13 bases between. The CDR3 covers 13 residues. Germline CDR1 MNHEY, CDR2 SMNVEV (reference sequence). The CDR3 region has the DNA TGTGCCACGCTAAATAAGAGGAACACTGAAGCTTTCTTT. Its protein is CATLNKRNTEAFF.